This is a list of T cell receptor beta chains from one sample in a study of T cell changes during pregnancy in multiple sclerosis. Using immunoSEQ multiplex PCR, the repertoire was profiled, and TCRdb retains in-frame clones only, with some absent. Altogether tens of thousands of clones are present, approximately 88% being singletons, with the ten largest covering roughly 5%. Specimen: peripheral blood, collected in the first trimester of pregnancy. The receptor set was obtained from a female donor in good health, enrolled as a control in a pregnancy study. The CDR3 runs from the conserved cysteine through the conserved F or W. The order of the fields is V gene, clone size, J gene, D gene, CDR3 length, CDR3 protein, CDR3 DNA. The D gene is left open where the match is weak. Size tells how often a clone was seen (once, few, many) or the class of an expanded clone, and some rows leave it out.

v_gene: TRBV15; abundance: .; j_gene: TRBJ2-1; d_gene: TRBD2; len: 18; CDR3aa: CATSRARLAGGSENEQFF; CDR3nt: TGTGCCACCAGCAGAGCTCGGCTAGCGGGGGGCTCGGAGAATGAGCAGTTCTTC
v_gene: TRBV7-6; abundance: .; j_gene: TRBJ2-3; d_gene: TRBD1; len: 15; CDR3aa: CASSTRTGNTDTQYF; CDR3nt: TGTGCCAGCAGCACCAGGACAGGGAACACAGATACGCAGTATTTT
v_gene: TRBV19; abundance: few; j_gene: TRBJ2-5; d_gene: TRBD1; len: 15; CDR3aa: CASSLGQGSSETQYF; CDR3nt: TGTGCCAGTAGTTTGGGACAGGGGTCCTCCGAGACCCAGTACTTC
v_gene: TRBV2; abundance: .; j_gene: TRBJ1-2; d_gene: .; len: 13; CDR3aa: CASSGQGRYGYTF; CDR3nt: TGTGCCAGCAGCGGGCAGGGTCGGTATGGCTACACCTTC
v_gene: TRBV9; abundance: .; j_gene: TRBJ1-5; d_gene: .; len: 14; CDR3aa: CASSETESNQPQHF; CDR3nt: TGTGCCAGCAGCGAGACAGAAAGCAATCAGCCCCAGCATTTT
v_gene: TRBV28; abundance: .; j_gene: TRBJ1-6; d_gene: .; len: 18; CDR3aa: CASSLLDSLSSYNSPLHF; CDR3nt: TGTGCCAGCAGTTTACTGGACAGTTTAAGCTCCTATAATTCACCCCTCCACTTT
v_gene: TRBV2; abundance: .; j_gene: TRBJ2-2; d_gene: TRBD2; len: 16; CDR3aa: CASSDGRERDTGELFF; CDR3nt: TGTGCCAGCAGTGATGGGAGGGAGAGGGACACCGGGGAGCTGTTTTTT
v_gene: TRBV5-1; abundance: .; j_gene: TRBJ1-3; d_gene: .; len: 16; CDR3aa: CASSLNEAGGGNTIYF; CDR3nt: TGCGCCAGCAGCTTAAACGAGGCCGGCGGGGGAAACACCATATATTTT
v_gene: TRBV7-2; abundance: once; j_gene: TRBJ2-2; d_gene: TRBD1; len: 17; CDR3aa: CASSRFRDRGRPGELFF; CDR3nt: TGTGCCAGCAGCCGTTTCCGGGACAGGGGGCGCCCCGGGGAGCTGTTTTTT
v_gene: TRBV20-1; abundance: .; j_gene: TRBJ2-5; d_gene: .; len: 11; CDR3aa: CSARVGETQYF; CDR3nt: TGCAGTGCTAGAGTCGGGGAGACCCAGTACTTC
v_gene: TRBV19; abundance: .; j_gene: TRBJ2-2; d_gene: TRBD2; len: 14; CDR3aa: CASSTLADTGELFF; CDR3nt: TGTGCCAGTAGTACGCTAGCGGACACCGGGGAGCTGTTTTTT
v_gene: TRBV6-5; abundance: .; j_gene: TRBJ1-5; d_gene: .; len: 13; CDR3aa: CASSFGRSQPQHF; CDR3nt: TGTGCCAGCAGCTTCGGGAGGAGTCAGCCCCAGCATTTT
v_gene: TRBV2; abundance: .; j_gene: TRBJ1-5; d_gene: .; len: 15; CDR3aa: CASSPGTHRNQPQHF; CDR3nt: TGTGCCAGCAGCCCCGGGACACACCGGAATCAGCCCCAGCATTTT
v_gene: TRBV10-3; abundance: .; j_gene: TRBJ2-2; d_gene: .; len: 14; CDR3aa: CAIPKGANTGELFF; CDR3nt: TGTGCCATCCCCAAGGGGGCGAACACCGGGGAGCTGTTTTTT
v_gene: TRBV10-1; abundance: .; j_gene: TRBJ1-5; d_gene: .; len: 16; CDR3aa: CASRTNREHSNQPQHF; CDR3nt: TGCGCCAGCAGGACGAACAGGGAGCATAGCAATCAGCCCCAGCATTTT
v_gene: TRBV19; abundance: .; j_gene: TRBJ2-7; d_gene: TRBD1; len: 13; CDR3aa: CASRGDRGEEQYF; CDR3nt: TGTGCCAGTAGGGGTGACAGGGGAGAGGAGCAGTACTTC
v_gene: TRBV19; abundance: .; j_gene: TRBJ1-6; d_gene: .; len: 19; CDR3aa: CASSIPSHRASSYNSPLHF; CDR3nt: TGTGCCAGTAGTATACCATCCCACAGGGCCAGCTCCTATAATTCACCCCTCCACTTT
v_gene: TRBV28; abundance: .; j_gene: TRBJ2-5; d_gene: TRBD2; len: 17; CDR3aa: CASSFGRASGKKETQYF; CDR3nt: TGTGCCAGCAGTTTCGGCCGGGCTAGCGGGAAGAAAGAGACCCAGTACTTC
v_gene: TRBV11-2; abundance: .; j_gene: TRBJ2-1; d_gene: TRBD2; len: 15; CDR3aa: CASSLGLAGGHEQFF; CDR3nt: TGTGCCAGCAGCTTAGGACTAGCGGGAGGCCATGAGCAGTTCTTC
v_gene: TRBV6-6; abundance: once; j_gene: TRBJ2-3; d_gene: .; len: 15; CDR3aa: CASSGQGPGTDTQYF; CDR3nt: TGTGCCAGCAGTGGACAAGGCCCTGGCACAGATACGCAGTATTTT
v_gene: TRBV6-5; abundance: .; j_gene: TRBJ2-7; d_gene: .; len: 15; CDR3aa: CASSLDSSSSYEQYF; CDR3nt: TGTGCCAGCAGTTTGGACAGTTCGAGCTCCTACGAGCAGTACTTC
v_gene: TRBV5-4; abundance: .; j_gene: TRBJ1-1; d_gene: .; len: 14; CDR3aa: CASSLVHRNTEAFF; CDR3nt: TGTGCCAGCAGCTTGGTGCACAGGAACACTGAAGCTTTCTTT
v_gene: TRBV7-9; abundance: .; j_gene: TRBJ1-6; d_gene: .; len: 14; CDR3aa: CASSPGGGNSPLHF; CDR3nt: TGTGCCAGCAGCCCGGGGGGGGGAAATTCACCCCTCCACTTT
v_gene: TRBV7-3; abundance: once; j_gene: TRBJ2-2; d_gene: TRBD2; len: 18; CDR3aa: CASSPRSSGGLNTGELFF; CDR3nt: TGTGCCAGCAGCCCCCGTTCTAGCGGAGGATTGAACACCGGGGAGCTGTTTTTT
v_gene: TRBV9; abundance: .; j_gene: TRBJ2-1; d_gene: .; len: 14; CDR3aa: CASSPHTSYNEQFF; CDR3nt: TGTGCCAGCAGTCCTCACACTAGCTACAATGAGCAGTTCTTC
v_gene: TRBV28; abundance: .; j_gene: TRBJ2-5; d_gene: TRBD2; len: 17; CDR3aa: CASSPRTSGRASETQYF; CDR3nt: TGTGCCAGCAGTCCCCGGACTAGCGGGAGGGCGTCGGAGACCCAGTACTTC
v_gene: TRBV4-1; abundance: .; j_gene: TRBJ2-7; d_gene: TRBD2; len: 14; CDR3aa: CASSQVAGAYEQYF; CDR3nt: TGCGCCAGCAGCCAAGTGGCGGGGGCCTACGAGCAGTACTTC
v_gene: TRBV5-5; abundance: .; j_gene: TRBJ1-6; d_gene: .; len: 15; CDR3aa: CASSLFSSYNSPLHF; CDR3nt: TGTGCCAGCAGCTTGTTCAGCTCCTATAATTCACCCCTCCACTTT
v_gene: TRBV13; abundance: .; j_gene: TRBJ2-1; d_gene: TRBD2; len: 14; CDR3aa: CASSSGTSPGEQFF; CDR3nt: TGTGCCAGCAGCTCAGGGACTAGCCCGGGTGAGCAGTTCTTC
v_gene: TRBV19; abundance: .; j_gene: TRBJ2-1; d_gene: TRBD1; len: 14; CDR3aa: CASSRGQAYNEQFF; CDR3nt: TGTGCCAGTAGTCGCGGACAGGCCTACAATGAGCAGTTCTTC
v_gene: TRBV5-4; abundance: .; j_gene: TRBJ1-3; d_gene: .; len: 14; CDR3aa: CASSLRGTGNTIYF; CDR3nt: TGTGCCAGCAGCTTGCGGGGGACTGGAAACACCATATATTTT
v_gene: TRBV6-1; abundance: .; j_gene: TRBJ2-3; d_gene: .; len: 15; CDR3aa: CASTSRAGYTDTQYF; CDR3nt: TGTGCCAGCACCTCGAGGGCGGGATACACAGATACGCAGTATTTT
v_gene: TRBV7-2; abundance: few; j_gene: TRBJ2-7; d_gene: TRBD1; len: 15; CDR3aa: CASTLDRGKVDEQYF; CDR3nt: TGTGCCAGCACTCTCGACAGGGGGAAAGTCGACGAGCAGTACTTC
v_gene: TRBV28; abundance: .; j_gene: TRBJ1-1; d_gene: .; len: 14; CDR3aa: CASSLYYENTEAFF; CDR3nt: TGTGCCAGCAGTTTATACTACGAGAACACTGAAGCTTTCTTT
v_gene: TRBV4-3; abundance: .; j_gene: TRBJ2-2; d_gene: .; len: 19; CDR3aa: CASSQVLGPGLSNTGELFF; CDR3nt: TGCGCCAGCAGCCAAGTGCTAGGCCCGGGACTTTCGAACACCGGGGAGCTGTTTTTT
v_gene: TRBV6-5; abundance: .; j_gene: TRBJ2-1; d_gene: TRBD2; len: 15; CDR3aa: CASSYSSGGSDEQFF; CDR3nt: TGTGCCAGCAGTTACTCTAGCGGGGGGTCCGATGAGCAGTTCTTC
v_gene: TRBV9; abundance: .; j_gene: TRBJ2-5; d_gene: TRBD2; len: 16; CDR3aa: CASSSGLAGPQETQYF; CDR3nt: TGTGCCAGCAGCTCCGGATTAGCGGGGCCCCAAGAGACCCAGTACTTC
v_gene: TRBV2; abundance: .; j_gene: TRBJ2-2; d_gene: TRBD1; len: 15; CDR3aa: CASSGQGMGTGELFF; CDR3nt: TGTGCCAGCAGCGGACAGGGCATGGGCACCGGGGAGCTGTTTTTT
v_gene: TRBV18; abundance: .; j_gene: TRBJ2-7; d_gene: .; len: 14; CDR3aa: CASSPESGPYEQYF; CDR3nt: TGTGCCAGCTCACCAGAGTCAGGCCCCTACGAGCAGTACTTC
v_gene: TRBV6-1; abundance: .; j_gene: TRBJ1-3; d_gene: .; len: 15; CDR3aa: CASSDRTDSGNTIYF; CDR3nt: TGTGCCAGCAGTGACAGGACAGACTCGGGAAACACCATATATTTT
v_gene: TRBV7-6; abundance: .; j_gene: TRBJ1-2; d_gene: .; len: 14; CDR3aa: CASTTVGGPGGYTF; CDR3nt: TGTGCCAGCACCACCGTCGGGGGGCCGGGGGGCTACACCTTC
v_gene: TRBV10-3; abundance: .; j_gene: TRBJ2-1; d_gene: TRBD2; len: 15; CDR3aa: CAIGPPGLEAGEQFF; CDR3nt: TGTGCCATCGGTCCCCCGGGACTAGAGGCCGGTGAGCAGTTCTTC
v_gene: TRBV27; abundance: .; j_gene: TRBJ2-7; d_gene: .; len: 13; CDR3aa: CASSYAEDYEQYF; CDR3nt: TGTGCCAGCAGTTATGCCGAGGACTACGAGCAGTACTTC
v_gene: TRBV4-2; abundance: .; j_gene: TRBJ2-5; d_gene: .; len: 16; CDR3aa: CASSQDPGGNGETQYF; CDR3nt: TGTGCCAGCAGCCAAGATCCTGGCGGGAACGGGGAGACCCAGTACTTC
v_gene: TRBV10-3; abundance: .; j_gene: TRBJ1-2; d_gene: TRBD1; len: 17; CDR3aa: CAISPGTGPSRDYGYTF; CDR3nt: TGTGCCATCAGCCCCGGGACAGGGCCGTCTAGGGACTATGGCTACACCTTC
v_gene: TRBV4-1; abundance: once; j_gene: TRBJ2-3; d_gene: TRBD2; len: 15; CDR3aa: CASSSLAGVGDTQYF; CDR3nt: TGCGCCAGCAGTTCACTAGCGGGAGTAGGGGATACGCAGTATTTT
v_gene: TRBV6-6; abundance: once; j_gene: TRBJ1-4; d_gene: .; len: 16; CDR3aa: CASSYSGRATNEKLFF; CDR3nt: TGTGCCAGCAGTTACTCGGGGAGGGCAACTAATGAAAAACTGTTTTTT
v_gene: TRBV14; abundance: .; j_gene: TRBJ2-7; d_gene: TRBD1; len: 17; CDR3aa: CASSQPIGPSGGYEQYF; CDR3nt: TGTGCCAGCAGCCAACCAATAGGACCCTCAGGGGGTTACGAGCAGTACTTC
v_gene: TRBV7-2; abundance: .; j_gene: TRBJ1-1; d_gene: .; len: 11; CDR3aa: CASSVNTEAFF; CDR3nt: TGTGCCAGCTCCGTGAACACTGAAGCTTTCTTT
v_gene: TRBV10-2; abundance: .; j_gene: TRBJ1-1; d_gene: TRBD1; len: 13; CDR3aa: CATTSKGATEAFF; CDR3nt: TGCGCCACCACTTCGAAGGGGGCGACTGAAGCTTTCTTT
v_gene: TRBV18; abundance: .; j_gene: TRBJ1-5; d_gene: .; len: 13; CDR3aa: CASSPLQNQPQHF; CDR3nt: TGTGCCAGCTCACCCTTACAGAATCAGCCCCAGCATTTT